This TCR beta chain originates from a study of blood T cell repertoires in COVID-19. At the level of the study: COVID-19 samples, acute and convalescent, were from the United States, Italy and Spain. PBMCs, B-cell-depleted T cells, or T cells were the source of the cDNA or gDNA that made up the material.

Original handling: How many nucleated cells were present was estimated from reference gene primer amplification. Clones were read by immunoSEQ multiplex PCR, and TCRdb kept only the in-frame ones, dropping some. The V and J calls and clone size were taken over from that table, and D and trimming were inferred from the DNA. The repertoire holds fewer than 35,000 clones, with 88% as singletons. V was clipped by 3 bases and J by 0 bases; unmatched bases: 1. The CDR3 is 15 residues long. Germline V CDR1 and CDR2: SGDLS, YYNGEE. The chain carries TRBV9 and TRBJ2-1; 9 bases fit TRBD2. The source is a woman aged 45-59 years with active COVID-19. The sequencing sample was made of peripheral blood. The CDR3 DNA is TGTGCCAGCAGCGGTAGCGGGAGCTCCTACAATGAGCAGTTCTTC. Its protein is CASSGSGSSYNEQFF.